The source of this TCR beta chain is a study of breast tumors, draining lymph nodes, adjacent tissues. General observations from the study: That most tumor T cells come from lymph nodes remained unproven.

Breast cancer patients provided tissue from their axillary draining lymph nodes. CDR1 and CDR2 (germline): KGHDR, SFDVKD. V was pared by 7 bases and J by 1 base, with 5 bases of the junction left unmatched. CDR3 length equals 15 residues. TCRdb reprocessed the multiplex PCR reads via MiXCR and lists one record per CDR3 protein. Seen here are fewer than 200,000 distinct CDR3 sequences, around a third observed once, and the top ten hold 3.5% to 4.5%. Many counts were recorded for this clonotype. Its antigen is not identified. The sample was axillary lymph node tissue. This TCR was recovered from a female donor with breast cancer. Some clones in this sample may be carry-over from other donors' samples. The rearrangement uses TRBV24-1 and TRBJ2-3, with 9 bases that match TRBD2. CDR3 bases: TGTGCCACCAGATCTAGCGGGGTTGGCACAGATACGCAGTATTTT. This gives the protein CATRSSGVGTDTQYF.